Below are 2 T cell receptor beta chains sequenced from a single sample in a study of T cell repertoires in cytomegalovirus infection. TCRdb redid the calling of the reads with MiXCR, one entry per CDR3 protein. The repertoire has nearly 450,000 distinct CDR3 sequences, 31% of them found once; the top ten carry around 13%. Material for sequencing was PBMCs. Receptors were obtained from a human donor in good health (CMV status not recorded). Some clones in this sample may be carry-over from other donors' samples.

The rearrangement links TRBV7-9 to TRBJ2-7; 10 bases match TRBD1. The J segment lost 1 base and the V segment lost 5 bases, leaving 17 bases of the junction unmatched. The CDR3 has 19 residues. Germline CDR1 reads SEHNR; CDR2 reads FQNEAQ (reference sequence). The CDR3 loop reads CASSRLRDRGEKRSYEQYF. CDR3 nucleotide sequence: TGTGCCAGCAGCCGATTGAGGGACAGGGGAGAAAAAAGGTCCTACGAGCAGTACTTC.

V is TRBV6-8 and J is TRBJ2-2; TRBD1 might be the D (7 bases). Germline V lookup: CDR1 MNHGY, CDR2 SAAAGT. V lost 6 bases and J lost 3, with 14 bases in between. The CDR3 sequence is 15 residues long. The chain's CDR3 is CASSRQGGDTGELFF. The CDR3 coding sequence is TGTGCCAGCAGCCGACAGGGCGGGGACACCGGGGAGCTGTTTTTT.